This TCR beta chain derives from a study of resident and recirculating memory T cells in vitiligo. Study in general: Epidermis came from shave biopsies of lesional and nonlesional sites, plus PBMCs.

General observations from the study: Vitiligo lesions lacked a unique dominant clone, and clonality varied.

This clone was seen once. Its specificity is unknown. No change in lesions over the prior 6 months defined stable disease. Stable patients also lacked confetti depigmentation, a sign of active vitiligo. Sequencing was performed with immunoSEQ multiplex PCR; in TCRdb, only in-frame clones are kept and a portion is missing. The sample has tens of thousands of clones; about 90% are singletons. V lost 0 bases, J lost 3 bases, and 9 bases lay in between. This CDR3 region has 14 residues. CDR1 is SGDLS and CDR2 is YYNGEE in the germline V gene. This TCR was recovered from a male donor with vitiligo. The J gene is TRBJ1-2, the V gene TRBV9, with D unresolved. The sample comprised blood. CDR3 region: CASSVARVDYGYTF. The DNA of the CDR3 is TGTGCCAGCAGCGTAGCTCGGGTCGACTATGGCTACACCTTC.